This TCR beta chain was identified during a study of monozygotic twins with inflammatory bowel disease (dated by TCRdb to between 2018 and 2021). Broadly, across the study: In total, approximately 28 monozygotic twin pairs made up the full study: 19 Danish pairs, all IBD-discordant, plus nine German pairs, of which four were IBD-concordant and five were IBD-discordant. Disease-associated traits were sought mainly through comparisons between IBD patients and their genetically identical healthy co-twins within discordant pairs. Each individual had, on average, about 151 000 unique TCRalpha sequences and 181 000 unique TCRbeta sequences available for analysis. General study outcomes and caveats: No single strong signal or clonotype linked to IBD turned up in the results, so the idea that one exists was not supported. IBD patients had lower TCRbeta repertoire diversity, measured by the inverse Simpson index, than their healthy co-twins. The analysis was unable to tell apart different T cell subtypes. Differing immunosuppressive treatments among patients may have added background noise and inter-individual variability to the repertoires. Compared with healthy twins, IBD patients had fewer clonotypes in common with other individuals, a difference most pronounced in patients showing signs of disease activity. Concordant and discordant twins showed no difference in repertoire similarity, possibly because of limited statistical power.

Of note for this clonotype: The antigen this receptor binds is unknown.

From each donor, a roughly 2.5 ml peripheral blood sample was drawn into PAXgene tubes and stored at -80 degrees C. Without T cell sorting, total RNA was isolated from whole blood using the PAXgene blood miRNA kit on an automated QIAcube. Deep TCRalpha and TCRbeta repertoire profiling with unique molecular barcoding was performed on peripheral blood of monozygotic twin pairs concordant or discordant for inflammatory bowel disease. For every twin pair, smoking habits were documented, and each individual was categorised as a current, former or never smoker. The CDR3 runs 17 residues from the cysteine to the phenylalanine. No coding sequence is recorded. CDR1 and CDR2 are read off the germline V gene (reference sequence) as SGHNT and YYREEE. The method was 5' RACE. The input for every TCR library was roughly 3,200 ng of total RNA. For each sample, cDNA synthesis was carried out in eight separate reactions using SMARTScribe reverse transcriptase. During cDNA synthesis, unique molecular identifiers containing a 6-nucleotide sample barcode were introduced by template switching. TCRalpha and TCRbeta cDNA was amplified in two nested PCRs of around 15 and 9 cycles, and bead purification was carried out after each PCR. Before amplification, cDNA was treated with uracil DNA-glycosylase and purified using the QIAquick PCR purification kit. The second PCR added Illumina TruSeq-compatible adapters along with sample-specific barcodes. TapeStation and Qubit were used to check library quality and concentration, and roughly 4.8 ng of each library went into the pool. Pooled libraries were sequenced on an Illumina HiSeq2500 single-index Rapid Run with 2 x 100 bp reads and custom sequencing primers. As for the original processing: UMI-based consensus assembly with MiGEC version 1.2.6 was used to correct PCR and sequencing errors. MiXCR version 2.1.1 was used to carry out V(D)J alignment, clonotype assembly and CDR3 extraction. Normalisation of gene usage, clonotype sharing and MAIT/NKT TCR abundance was achieved by analysing the top 1000, 10 000 and 20 000 clonotypes per sample. Diversity was computed as the inverse Simpson index with the vegan R package after downsampling to 27 000 UMIs. Paired Mann-Whitney U tests on discordant twin pairs were used, with Benjamini-Hochberg multiple-testing correction. TCRdb reprocessed the raw reads; every CDR3 protein sequence is a single record, and DNA is not supplied. The V and J calls reflect TCRdb's pipeline rather than the authors' work. The table for this sample shows about 210,000 distinct CDR3 sequences. The ten biggest clones cover roughly 1.7% of the sample.

This clonotype originated in a human donor with ulcerative colitis or Crohn's disease, or a healthy co-twin of an affected twin (not recorded which). Recombination linked TRBV5-4 to TRBJ2-1; TCRdb designates TRBD1, a call that cannot be tested without DNA. The sequenced material came from blood. The CDR3 protein sequence reads: CASSRAWGGGSYNEQFF.